This T cell receptor (beta chain) stems from a study of control samples from healthy donors and cancer patients. Between the trimmed V and J ends, which lost 6 bases and 4 bases, there was a span of 15 bases. Germline V gene data show CDR1 as MNHNY and CDR2 as SVGAGI (reference sequence). CDR3 length: 14 residues. Measured with immunoSEQ multiplex PCR; TCRdb has only the in-frame clones, and not every one. The sample includes 120,000 to 150,000 clones, around 94% seen only once; the top ten take about an eighth. Input material: blood. V usage is TRBV6-6 and J usage is TRBJ1-2; D may be TRBD1 (5 bases). The sequence came from a middle-aged man in good health. DNA of the CDR3: TGTGCCAGCAGGCCGACAGCGACGCGCTATGGCTACACCTTC. Protein: CASRPTATRYGYTF.